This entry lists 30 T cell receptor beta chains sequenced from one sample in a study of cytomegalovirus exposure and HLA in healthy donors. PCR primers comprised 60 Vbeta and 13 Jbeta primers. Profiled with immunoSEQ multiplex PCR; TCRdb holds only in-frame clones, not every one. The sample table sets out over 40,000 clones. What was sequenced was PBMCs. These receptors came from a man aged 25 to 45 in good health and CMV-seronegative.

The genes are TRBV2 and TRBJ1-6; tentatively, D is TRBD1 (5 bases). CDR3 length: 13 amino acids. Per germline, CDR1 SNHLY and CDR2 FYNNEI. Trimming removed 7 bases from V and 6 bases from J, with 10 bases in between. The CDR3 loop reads CASTRQSNSPLHF. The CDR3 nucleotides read TGTGCCAGCACGAGACAGAGTAATTCACCCCTCCACTTT.

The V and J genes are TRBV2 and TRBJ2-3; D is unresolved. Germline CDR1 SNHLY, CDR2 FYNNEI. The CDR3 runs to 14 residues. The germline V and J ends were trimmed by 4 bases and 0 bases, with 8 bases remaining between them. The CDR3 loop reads CASSASTSTDTQYF. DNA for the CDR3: TGTGCCAGCAGTGCTAGTACCAGCACAGATACGCAGTATTTT.

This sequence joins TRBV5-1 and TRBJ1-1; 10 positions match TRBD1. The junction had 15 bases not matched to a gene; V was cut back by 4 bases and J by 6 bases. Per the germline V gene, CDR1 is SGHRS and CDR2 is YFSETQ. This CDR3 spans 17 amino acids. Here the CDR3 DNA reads TGCGCCAGCAGCCCGGCCTGGAGGGACAGGGGAGCCCCTGAAGCTTTCTTT. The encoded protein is CASSPAWRDRGAPEAFF.

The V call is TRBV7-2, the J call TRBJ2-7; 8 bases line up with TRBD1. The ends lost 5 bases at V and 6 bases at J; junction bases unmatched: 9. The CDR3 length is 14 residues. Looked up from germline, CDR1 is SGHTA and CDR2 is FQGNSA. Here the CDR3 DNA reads TGTGCCAGCAGCCCGAGGACAGGGACAGGCGAGCAGTACTTC. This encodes CASSPRTGTGEQYF.

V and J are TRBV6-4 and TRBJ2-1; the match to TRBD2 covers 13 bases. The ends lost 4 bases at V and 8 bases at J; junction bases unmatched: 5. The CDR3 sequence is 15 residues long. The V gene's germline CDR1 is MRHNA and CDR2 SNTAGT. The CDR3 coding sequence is TGTGCCAGCAGTGTACTAGCGGGAGGGGTGGATGAGCAGTTCTTC. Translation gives CASSVLAGGVDEQFF.

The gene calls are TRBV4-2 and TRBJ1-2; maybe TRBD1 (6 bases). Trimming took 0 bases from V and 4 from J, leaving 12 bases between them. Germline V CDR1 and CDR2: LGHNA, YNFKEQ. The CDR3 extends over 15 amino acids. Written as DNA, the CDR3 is TGTGCCAGCAGCCAAGAGTTGGGGGCCTCCTATGGCTACACCTTC. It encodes CASSQELGASYGYTF.

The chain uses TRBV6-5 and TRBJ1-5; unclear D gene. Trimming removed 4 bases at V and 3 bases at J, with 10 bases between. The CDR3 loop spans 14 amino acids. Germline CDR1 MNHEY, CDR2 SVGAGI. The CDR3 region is CASSSPRYNQPQHF. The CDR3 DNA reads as TGTGCCAGCAGTTCCCCTCGGTACAATCAGCCCCAGCATTTT.

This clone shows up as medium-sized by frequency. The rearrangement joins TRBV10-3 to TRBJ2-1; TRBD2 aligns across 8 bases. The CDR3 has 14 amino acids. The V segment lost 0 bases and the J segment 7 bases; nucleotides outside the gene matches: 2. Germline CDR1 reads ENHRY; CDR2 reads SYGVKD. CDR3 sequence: CAISESRGGNEQFF. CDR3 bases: TGTGCCATCAGTGAGTCACGGGGGGGTAATGAGCAGTTCTTC.

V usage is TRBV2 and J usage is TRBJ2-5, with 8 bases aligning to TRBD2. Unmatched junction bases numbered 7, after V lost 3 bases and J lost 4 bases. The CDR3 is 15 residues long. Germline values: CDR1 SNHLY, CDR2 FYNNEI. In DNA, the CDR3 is TGTGCCAGCAGTGATGCGGGGGGCGGACGAGAGACCCAGTACTTC. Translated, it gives CASSDAGGGRETQYF.

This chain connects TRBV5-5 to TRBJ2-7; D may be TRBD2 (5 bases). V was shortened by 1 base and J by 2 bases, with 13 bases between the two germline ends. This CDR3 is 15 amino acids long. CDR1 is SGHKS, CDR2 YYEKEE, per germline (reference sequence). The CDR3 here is CASSLTVSSPYEQYF. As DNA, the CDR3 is TGTGCCAGCAGCTTGACAGTGTCTAGCCCCTACGAGCAGTACTTC.

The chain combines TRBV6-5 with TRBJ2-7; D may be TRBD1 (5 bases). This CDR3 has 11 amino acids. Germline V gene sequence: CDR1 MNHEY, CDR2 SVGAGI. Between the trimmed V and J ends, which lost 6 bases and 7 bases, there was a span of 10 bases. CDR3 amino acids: CASRDTYEQYF. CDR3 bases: TGTGCCAGCAGGGACACATATGAGCAGTACTTC.

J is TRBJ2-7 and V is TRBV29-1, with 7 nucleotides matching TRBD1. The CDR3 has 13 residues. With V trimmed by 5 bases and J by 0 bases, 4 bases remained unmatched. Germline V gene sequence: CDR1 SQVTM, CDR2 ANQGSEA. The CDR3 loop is CSVFSGGSYEQYF. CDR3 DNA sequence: TGCAGCGTTTTTTCAGGGGGCTCCTACGAGCAGTACTTC.

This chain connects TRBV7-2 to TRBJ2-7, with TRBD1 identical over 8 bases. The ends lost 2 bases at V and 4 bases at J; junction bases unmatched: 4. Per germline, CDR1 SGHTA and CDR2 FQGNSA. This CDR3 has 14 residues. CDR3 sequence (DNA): TGTGCCAGCAGCTTACAGGGGGCAGGGTACGAGCAGTACTTC. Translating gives CASSLQGAGYEQYF.

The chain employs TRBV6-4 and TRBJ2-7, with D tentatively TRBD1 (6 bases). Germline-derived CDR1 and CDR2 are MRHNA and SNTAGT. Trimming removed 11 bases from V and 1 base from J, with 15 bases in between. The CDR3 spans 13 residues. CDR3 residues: CADPQGTSYEQYF. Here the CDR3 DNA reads TGTGCCGACCCACAGGGCACATCCTACGAGCAGTACTTC.

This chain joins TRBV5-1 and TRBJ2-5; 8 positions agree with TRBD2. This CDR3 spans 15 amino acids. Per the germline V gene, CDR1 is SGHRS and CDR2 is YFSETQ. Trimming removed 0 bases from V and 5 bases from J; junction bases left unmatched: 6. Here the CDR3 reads CASSLDQAGVETQYF. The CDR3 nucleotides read TGCGCCAGCAGCTTGGATCAAGCGGGAGTCGAGACCCAGTACTTC.

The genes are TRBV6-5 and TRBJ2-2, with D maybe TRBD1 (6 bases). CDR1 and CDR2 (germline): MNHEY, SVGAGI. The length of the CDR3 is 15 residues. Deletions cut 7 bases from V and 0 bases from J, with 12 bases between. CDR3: CASTRGDTNTGELFF. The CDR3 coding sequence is TGTGCCAGCACCCGAGGGGACACGAACACCGGGGAGCTGTTTTTT.

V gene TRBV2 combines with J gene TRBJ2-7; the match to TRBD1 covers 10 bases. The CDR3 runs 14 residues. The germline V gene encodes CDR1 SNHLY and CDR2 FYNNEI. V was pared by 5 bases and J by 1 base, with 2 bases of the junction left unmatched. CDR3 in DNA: TGTGCCAGCAGTTTGGGACAGGGGTCCTACGAGCAGTACTTC. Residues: CASSLGQGSYEQYF.

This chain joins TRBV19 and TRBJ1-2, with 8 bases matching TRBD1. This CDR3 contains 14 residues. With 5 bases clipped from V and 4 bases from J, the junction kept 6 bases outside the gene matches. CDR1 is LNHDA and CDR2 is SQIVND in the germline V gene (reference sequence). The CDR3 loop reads CASSATGGGYGYTF. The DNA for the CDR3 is TGTGCCAGTAGTGCAACAGGGGGAGGCTATGGCTACACCTTC.

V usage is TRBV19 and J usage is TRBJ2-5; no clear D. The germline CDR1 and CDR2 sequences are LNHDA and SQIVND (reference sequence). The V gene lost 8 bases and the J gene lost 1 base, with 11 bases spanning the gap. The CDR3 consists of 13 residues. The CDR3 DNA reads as TGTGCCAGTGGGCTGAGTAGCCAAGAGACCCAGTACTTC. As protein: CASGLSSQETQYF.

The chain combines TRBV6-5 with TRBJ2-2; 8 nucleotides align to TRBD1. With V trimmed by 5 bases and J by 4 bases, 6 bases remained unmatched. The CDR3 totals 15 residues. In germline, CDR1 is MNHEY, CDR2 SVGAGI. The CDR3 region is CASSRGQEVTGELFF. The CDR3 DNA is TGTGCCAGCAGTCGGGGACAGGAGGTCACCGGGGAGCTGTTTTTT.

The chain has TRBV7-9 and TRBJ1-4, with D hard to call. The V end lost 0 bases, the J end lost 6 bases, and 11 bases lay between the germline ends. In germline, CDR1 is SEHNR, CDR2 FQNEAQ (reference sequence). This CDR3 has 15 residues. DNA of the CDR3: TGTGCCAGCAGCTTAGCGGTGGTGGCGGATGAAAAACTGTTTTTT. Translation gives CASSLAVVADEKLFF. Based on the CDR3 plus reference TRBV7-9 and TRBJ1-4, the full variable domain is DTGVSQNPRHKITKRGQNVTFRCDPISEHNRLYWYRQTLGQGPEFLTYFQNEAQLEKSRLLSDRFSAERPKGSFSTLEIQRTEQGDSAMYLCASSLAVVADEKLFFGSGTQLSVL.

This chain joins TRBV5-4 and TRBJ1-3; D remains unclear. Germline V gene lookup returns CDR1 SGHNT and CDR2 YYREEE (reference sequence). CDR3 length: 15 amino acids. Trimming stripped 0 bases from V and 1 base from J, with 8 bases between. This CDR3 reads CASSLAAGSGNTIYF. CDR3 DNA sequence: TGTGCCAGCAGCTTGGCGGCAGGTTCTGGAAACACCATATATTTT.

The CDR3 DNA follows: TGTGCCAGTGGACAGGGACAGAACACTGAAGCTTTCTTT. Protein: CASGQGQNTEAFF. The chain combines TRBV19 with TRBJ1-1; TRBD1 aligns across 8 bases. Germline CDR1 is LNHDA and CDR2 is SQIVND (reference sequence). The V and J ends lost 8 bases and 1 base, in that order; junction bases with no gene match: 3. The CDR3 covers 13 residues.

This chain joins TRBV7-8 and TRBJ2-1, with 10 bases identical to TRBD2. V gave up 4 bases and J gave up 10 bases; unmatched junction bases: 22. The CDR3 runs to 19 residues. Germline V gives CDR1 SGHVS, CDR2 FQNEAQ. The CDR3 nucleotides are TGTGCCAGCAGCTCGGGAGGGCTAGCGGGAGTAAGGATGGGTGACGAGCAGTTCTTC. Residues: CASSSGGLAGVRMGDEQFF. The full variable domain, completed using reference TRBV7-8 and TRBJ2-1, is GAGVSQSPRYKVAKRGQDVALRCDPISGHVSLFWYQQALGQGPEFLTYFQNEAQLDKSGLPSDRFFAERPEGSVSTLKIQRTQQEDSAVYLCASSSGGLAGVRMGDEQFFGPGTRLTVL.

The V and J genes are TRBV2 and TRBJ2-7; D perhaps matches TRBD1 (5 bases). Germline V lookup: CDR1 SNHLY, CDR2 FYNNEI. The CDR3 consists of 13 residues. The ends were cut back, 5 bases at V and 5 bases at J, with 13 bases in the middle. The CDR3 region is CASSSQGRNEQYF. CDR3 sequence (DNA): TGTGCCAGCAGTTCGCAGGGTAGGAACGAGCAGTACTTC.

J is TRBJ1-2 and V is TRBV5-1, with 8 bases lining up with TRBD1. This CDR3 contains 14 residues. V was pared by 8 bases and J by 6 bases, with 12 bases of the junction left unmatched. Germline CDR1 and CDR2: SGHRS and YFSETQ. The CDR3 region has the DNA TGCGCCAGGAAAGACAGGGGCCCTGGCGATGGCTACACCTTC. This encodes CARKDRGPGDGYTF.

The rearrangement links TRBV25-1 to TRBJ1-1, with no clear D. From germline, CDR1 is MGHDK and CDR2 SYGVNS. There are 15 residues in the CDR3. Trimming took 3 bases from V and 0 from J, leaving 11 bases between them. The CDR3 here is CASSETGILNTEAFF. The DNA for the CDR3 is TGTGCCAGCAGTGAGACGGGGATCCTGAACACTGAAGCTTTCTTT.

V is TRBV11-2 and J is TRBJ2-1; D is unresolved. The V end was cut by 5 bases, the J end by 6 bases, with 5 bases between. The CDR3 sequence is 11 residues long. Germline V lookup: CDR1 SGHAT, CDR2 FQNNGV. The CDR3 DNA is TGTGCCAGCAGCCGCGCCAATGAGCAGTTCTTC. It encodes CASSRANEQFF.

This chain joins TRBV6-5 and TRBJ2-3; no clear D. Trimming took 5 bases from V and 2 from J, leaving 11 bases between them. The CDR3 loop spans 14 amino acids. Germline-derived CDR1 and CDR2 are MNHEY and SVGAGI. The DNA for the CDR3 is TGTGCCAGCAGTACATCGAGACTCACAGATACGCAGTATTTT. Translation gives CASSTSRLTDTQYF.

In DNA, the CDR3 is TGCGCCAGCAGCCAAGATAAAGGGTCAGGGCATGTGTATGGCTACACCTTC. Translating it yields CASSQDKGSGHVYGYTF. The genes are TRBV4-3 and TRBJ1-2; D possibly corresponds to TRBD1 (5 bases). The V end lost 0 bases, the J end lost 5 bases, and 19 bases lay between the germline ends. The CDR3 runs to 17 residues. The germline V gene has CDR1 LGHNA and CDR2 YSLEER.